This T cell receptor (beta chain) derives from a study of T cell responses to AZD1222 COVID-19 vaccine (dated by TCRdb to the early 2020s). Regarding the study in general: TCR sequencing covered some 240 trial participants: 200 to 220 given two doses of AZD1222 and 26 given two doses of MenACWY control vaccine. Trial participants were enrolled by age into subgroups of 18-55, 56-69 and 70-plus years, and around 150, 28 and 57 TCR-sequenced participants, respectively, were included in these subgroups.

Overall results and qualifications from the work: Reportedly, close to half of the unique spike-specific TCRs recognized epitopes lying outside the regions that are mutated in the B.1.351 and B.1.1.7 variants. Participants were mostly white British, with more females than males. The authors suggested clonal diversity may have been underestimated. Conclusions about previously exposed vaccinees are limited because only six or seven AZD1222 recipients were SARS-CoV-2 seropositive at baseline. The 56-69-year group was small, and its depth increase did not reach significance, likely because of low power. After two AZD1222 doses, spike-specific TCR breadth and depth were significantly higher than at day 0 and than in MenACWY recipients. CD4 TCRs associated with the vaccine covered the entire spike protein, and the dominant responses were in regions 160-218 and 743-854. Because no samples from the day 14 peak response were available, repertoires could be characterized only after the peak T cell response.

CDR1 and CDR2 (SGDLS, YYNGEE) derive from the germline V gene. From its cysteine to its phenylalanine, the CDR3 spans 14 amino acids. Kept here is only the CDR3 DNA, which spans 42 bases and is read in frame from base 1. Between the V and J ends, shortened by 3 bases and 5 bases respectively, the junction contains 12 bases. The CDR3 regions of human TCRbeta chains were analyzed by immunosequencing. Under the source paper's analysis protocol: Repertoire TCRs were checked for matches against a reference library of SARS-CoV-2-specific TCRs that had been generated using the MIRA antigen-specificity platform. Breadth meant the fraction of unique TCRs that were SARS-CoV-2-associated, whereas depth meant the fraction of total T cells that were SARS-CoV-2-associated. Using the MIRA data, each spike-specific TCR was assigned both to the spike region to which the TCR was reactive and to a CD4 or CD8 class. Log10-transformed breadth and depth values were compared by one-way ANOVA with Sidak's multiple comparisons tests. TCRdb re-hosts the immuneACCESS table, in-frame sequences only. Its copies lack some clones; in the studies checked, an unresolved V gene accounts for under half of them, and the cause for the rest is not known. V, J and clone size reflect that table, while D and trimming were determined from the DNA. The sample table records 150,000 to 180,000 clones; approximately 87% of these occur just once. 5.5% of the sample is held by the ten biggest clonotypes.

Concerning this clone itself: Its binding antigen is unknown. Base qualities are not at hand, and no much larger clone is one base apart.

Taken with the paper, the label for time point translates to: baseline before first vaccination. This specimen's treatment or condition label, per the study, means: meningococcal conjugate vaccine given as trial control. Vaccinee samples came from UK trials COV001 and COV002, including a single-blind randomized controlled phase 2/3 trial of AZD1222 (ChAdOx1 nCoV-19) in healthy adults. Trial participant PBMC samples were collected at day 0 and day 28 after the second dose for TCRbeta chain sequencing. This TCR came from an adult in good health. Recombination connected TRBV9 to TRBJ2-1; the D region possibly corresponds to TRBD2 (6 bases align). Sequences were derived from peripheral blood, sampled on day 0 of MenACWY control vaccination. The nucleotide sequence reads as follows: TGTGCCAGCAGCGACCGATCGGGGGACAATGAGCAGTTCTTC. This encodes CASSDRSGDNEQFF.